This entry describes one T cell receptor beta chain. Its target is not known. The data originate from a study of early T cells in non-severe SARS-CoV-2 infection. As for the study in general: Chains were not paired, and sequencing was done on bulk RNA from unsorted whole blood.

Individual cDNA molecules were tagged with unique molecular identifiers. A single record per CDR3 protein comes from TCRdb applying MiXCR to the 5' RACE reads. The sample lists tens of thousands of distinct CDR3 sequences, 6.5% to 9% occurring once. Study-wide points: Anti-spike CD8 specificities were favored by VDJdb matching, whose results missed private and CD4 specificities.

The CDR3 has 15 amino acids. Germline CDR1 SGHTA, CDR2 FQGTGA. V was shortened by 5 bases and J by 2 bases, with 16 bases between the two germline ends. V and J are TRBV7-3 and TRBJ2-7, with TRBD2 as a possible D gene (7 bases). The clonotype comes from an adult who was a healthcare worker with PCR-confirmed SARS-CoV-2 infection or an uninfected control (not recorded which). The material sequenced was whole blood. The CDR3, as DNA: TGTGCCAGCAGCCCCGCGGCGGGGGCCCCCTACGAGCAGTACTTC. Protein: CASSPAAGAPYEQYF.